Presented here are 8 T cell receptor beta chains from one specimen sequenced in a study of blood T cell repertoires in COVID-19. Libraries were prepared by immunoSEQ multiplex PCR; TCRdb keeps only in-frame clonotypes and omits some of them. The sample consists of a few hundred thousand clones, about 92% of them appearing once. Material for sequencing was PBMCs or T cells enriched from blood (not recorded which). The receptors shown here come from a man aged 18 to 29 who had recovered from COVID-19.

The table lists this clone with a count of one. This sequence joins TRBV18 and TRBJ1-5; 10 nucleotides align to TRBD1. The CDR3 contains 14 residues. CDR1 and CDR2 from the germline V gene are KGHSH and LQKENI. After removal of 6 bases from V and 6 bases from J, the junction contained 5 bases not matched to a gene. CDR3 in amino acids: CASSLRDRGQPQHF. As DNA, the CDR3 is TGTGCCAGCTCTCTCCGGGACAGGGGTCAGCCCCAGCATTTT. Together with reference TRBV18 and TRBJ1-5, the CDR3 gives the full variable domain: NAGVMQNPRHLVRRRGQEARLRCSPMKGHSHVYWYRQLPEEGLKFMVYLQKENIIDESGMPKERFSAEFPKEGPSILRIQQVVRGDSAAYFCASSLRDRGQPQHFGDGTRLSIL.

J is TRBJ2-5 and V is TRBV10-3; 7 nucleotides match TRBD2. The CDR3 loop spans 15 amino acids. Germline loops: CDR1 ENHRY, CDR2 SYGVKD. V lost 0 bases to trimming and J lost 5 bases; unmatched junction nucleotides: 6. CDR3 DNA: TGTGCCATCAGTGAGTCAGACGGGGGGTTGGAGACCCAGTACTTC. It specifies CAISESDGGLETQYF.

The chain is built from TRBV11-2 and TRBJ1-2; a weak D match, TRBD1 (5 bases). The CDR3 is made up of 14 amino acids. Between the trimmed V and J ends, which lost 0 bases and 8 bases, there was a span of 13 bases. Germline V gene data show CDR1 as SGHAT and CDR2 as FQNNGV. The DNA of the CDR3 is TGTGCCAGCAGCTTAGAGTTCGTCGACAGAGGCTACACCTTC. It is translated as CASSLEFVDRGYTF.

The CDR3 region is CASEARTGDYEQYF. The CDR3 DNA reads as TGTGCCAGCGAGGCCCGGACAGGGGACTACGAGCAGTACTTC. V is TRBV6-5 and J is TRBJ2-7; 9 bases map to TRBD1. Germline loops: CDR1 MNHEY, CDR2 SVGAGI. The CDR3 length is 14 residues. V lost 8 bases, J lost 3 bases, and 8 bases stayed unmatched.

The chain recombines TRBV7-2 with TRBJ1-1; 8 nucleotides match TRBD1. CDR1 and CDR2 from the germline V gene are SGHTA and FQGNSA. V dropped 1 base and J dropped 4; count of bases not matched to a gene: 2. The CDR3 loop spans 14 amino acids. The CDR3 spells CASSLGQGSTEAFF. CDR3 in DNA: TGTGCCAGCAGCTTAGGACAGGGGAGCACTGAAGCTTTCTTT.

This chain connects TRBV4-1 to TRBJ1-5; no definite D call. The germline CDR1 and CDR2 sequences are MGHRA and YSYEKL. The ends were cut back, 5 bases at V and 7 bases at J, with 9 bases in the middle. There are 12 residues in the CDR3. CDR3 residues: CASSSGGQPQHF. In DNA form, the CDR3 reads TGCGCCAGCAGCAGCGGAGGGCAGCCCCAGCATTTT.

V and J are TRBV3-1 (or the pseudogene TRBV3-2) and TRBJ2-5, with a weak D call TRBD1 (5 bases). With 4 bases removed from V and 1 base from J, the gap between germline ends came to 13 bases. From germline, CDR1 is LGHDT and CDR2 YNNKEL (reference sequence). The CDR3 sequence is 15 residues long. The CDR3 DNA sequence: TGTGCCAGCAGCCCTCCCAGGGATTTCCAAGAGACCCAGTACTTC. This sequence encodes CASSPPRDFQETQYF.

This chain uses TRBV3-1 (or the pseudogene TRBV3-2) with TRBJ2-3; unclear D gene. Germline CDR1 reads LGHDT; CDR2 reads YNNKEL (reference sequence). V lost 4 bases and J 6 bases, leaving 8 bases between the germline ends. The length of the CDR3 is 12 residues. The CDR3 loop reads CASSPTGDTQYF. The CDR3 DNA reads as TGTGCCAGCAGCCCGACTGGGGATACGCAGTATTTT.